Described below is a single TCR beta chain sequence and its context. The sort gate was single viable CD3+CD4+CD8-CD45RO+ cells for memory CD4+ T cells. The V and J ends lost 1 base and 8 bases respectively, with 11 bases between them. CDR3 length: 14 residues. CDR1 SGHAT and CDR2 FQNNGV come from the germline V gene. Profiling relied on immunoSEQ multiplex PCR, and the TCRdb table lists in-frame clones only, not all of them. The table lists about 52,000 clones, about 80% of them singletons. The sample is drawn from a study of memory CD4+ T cells and cytomegalovirus serostatus. This rearrangement joins TRBV11-2 to TRBJ1-4, with D maybe TRBD1 (5 bases). The sequence came from an adult in good health and CMV-seropositive. Sequenced input: memory CD4+ T cells from blood. CDR3 region: CASSLGGVGEKLFF. CDR3 in DNA: TGTGCCAGCAGCTTAGGAGGGGTGGGAGAAAAACTGTTTTTT.